This T cell receptor beta chain was observed in a study of cytomegalovirus exposure and HLA in healthy donors. As concerns this clone: Its antigen is undetermined.

The germline gives CDR1 MNHNS, CDR2 SASEGT. V lost 3 bases to trimming and J lost 3 bases, with 8 bases between them. This CDR3 comprises 13 residues. Notes on the study in general: When the data were analyzed later, several of the most significant clusters appeared to be linked to common viral pathogens. Roughly 170 TCR beta chains were listed as cytomegalovirus-associated. It was shown in a later analysis that HLA-associated TCR beta chains were more clonally expanded than other, equally common chains.

With 60 Vbeta and 13 Jbeta primers, the PCR was carried out. Profiled with immunoSEQ multiplex PCR; TCRdb holds only in-frame clones, not every one. This repertoire shows roughly 100,000 clones, around 75% found once; its top ten account for about 2.2%. The receptor was isolated from a man aged 25 to 45 in good health and CMV-seronegative. V gene TRBV6-1 combines with J gene TRBJ1-2; D not resolved. Input material: PBMCs. CDR3 residues: CASSESGDYGYTF. DNA for the CDR3: TGTGCCAGCAGTGAGTCCGGAGACTATGGCTACACCTTC.